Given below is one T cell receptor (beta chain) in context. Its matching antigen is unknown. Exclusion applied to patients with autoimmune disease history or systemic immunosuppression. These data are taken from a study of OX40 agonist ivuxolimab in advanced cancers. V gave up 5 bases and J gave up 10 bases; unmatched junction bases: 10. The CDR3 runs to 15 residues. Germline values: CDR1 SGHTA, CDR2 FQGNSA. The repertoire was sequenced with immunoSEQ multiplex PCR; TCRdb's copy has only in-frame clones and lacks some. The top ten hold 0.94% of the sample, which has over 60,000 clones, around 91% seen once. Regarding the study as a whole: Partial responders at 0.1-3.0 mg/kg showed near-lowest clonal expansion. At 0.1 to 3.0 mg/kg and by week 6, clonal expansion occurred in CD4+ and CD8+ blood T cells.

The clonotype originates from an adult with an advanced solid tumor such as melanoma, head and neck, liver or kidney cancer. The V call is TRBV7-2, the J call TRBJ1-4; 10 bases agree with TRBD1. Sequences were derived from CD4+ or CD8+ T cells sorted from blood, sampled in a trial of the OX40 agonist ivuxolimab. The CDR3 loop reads CASSAGQGGNAKLFF. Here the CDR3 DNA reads TGTGCCAGCAGCGCCGGACAGGGGGGGAACGCAAAACTGTTTTTT.